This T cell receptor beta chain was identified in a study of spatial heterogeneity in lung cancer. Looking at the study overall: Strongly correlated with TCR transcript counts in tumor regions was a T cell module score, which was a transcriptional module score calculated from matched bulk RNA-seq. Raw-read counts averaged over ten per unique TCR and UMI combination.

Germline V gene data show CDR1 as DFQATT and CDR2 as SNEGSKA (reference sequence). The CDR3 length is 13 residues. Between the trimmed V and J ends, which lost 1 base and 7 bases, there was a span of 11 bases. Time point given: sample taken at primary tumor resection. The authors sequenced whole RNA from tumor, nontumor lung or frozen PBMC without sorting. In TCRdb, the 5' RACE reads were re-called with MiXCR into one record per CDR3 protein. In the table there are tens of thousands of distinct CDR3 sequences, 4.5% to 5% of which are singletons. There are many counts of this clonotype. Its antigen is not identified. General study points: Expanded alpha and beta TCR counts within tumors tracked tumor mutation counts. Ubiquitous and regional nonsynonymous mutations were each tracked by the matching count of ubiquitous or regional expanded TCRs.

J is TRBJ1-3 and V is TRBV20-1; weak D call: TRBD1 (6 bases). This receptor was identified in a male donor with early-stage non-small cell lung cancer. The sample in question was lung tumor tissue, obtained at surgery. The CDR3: CSARGGQGNTIYF. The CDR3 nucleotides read TGCAGTGCTAGAGGCGGTCAGGGGAACACCATATATTTT.